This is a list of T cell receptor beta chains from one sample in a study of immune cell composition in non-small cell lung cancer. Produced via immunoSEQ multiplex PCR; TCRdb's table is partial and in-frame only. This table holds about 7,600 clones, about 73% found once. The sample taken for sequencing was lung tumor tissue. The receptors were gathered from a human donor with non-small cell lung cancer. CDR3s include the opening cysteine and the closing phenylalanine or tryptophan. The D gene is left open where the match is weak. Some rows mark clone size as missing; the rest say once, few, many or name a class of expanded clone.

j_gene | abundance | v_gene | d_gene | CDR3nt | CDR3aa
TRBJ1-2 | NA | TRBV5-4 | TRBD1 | TGTGCCGTTATCCAGGGGGCCCATATTTTGGATGGCTACACCTTC | CAVIQGAHILDGYTF
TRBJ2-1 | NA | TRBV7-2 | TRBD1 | TGTGCCAGCAGCTTATCAAGGGGACAGGGGGCTCTCGACGGTAATGAGCAGTTCTTC | CASSLSRGQGALDGNEQFF
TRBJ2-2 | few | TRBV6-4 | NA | TGTGCCAGCAGCGGAACAGGGGAGGGTGTGCTGTTTTTT | CASSGTGEGVLFF
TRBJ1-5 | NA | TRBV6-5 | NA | TGTGCCAGCAGATGGACAGCCGATAGCAATCAGCCCCAGCATTTT | CASRWTADSNQPQHF
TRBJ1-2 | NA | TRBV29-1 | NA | TGCAGCGTTAGTGGGGGGTCCACCTATGGCTACACCTTC | CSVSGGSTYGYTF
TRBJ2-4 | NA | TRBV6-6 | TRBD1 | TGTGCCAGCATATCCCCGGGACAGGGTAGGGACATTCAGTACTTC | CASISPGQGRDIQYF
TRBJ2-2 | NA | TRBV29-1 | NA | TGCAGCGTTAGGCTTGGACCGAACACCGGGGAGCTGTTTTTT | CSVRLGPNTGELFF
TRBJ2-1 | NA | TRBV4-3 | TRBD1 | TGCGCCAGCAGGTCGGACAGGGGGGACAATGAGCAGTTCTTC | CASRSDRGDNEQFF
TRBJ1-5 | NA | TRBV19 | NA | TGTGCCAGTAGTACCTTACAGGGTACAATTTACAATCAGCCCCAGCATTTT | CASSTLQGTIYNQPQHF
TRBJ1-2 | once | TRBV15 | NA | TGTGCCACCAGCCCCCAACGGGGTCTAGTCTATGGCTACACCTTC | CATSPQRGLVYGYTF
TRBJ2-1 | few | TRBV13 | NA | TGTGCCAGCAGCCCACCGGGGTCCAATGAGCAGTTCTTC | CASSPPGSNEQFF
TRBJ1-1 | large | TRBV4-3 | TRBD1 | TGCGCCAGCAGCCACCGACAGGGGGGGACTGAAGCTTTCTTT | CASSHRQGGTEAFF
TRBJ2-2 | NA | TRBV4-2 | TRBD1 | TGTGCCAGCGGACCCTTGGGACAGGGTGGAGTCACCGGGGAGCTGTTTTTT | CASGPLGQGGVTGELFF
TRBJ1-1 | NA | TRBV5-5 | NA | TGTGCCAGCAGCCCGCCGGGGGCGCGAAACACTGAAGCTTTCTTT | CASSPPGARNTEAFF
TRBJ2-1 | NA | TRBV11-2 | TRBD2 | TGTGCCAGCAGTTTTGGGGGGGGTCTCAAGGTCTTC | CASSFGGGLKVF
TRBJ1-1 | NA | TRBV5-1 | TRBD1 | TGCGCCAGCCGACAGGGGAACACTGAAGCTTTCTTT | CASRQGNTEAFF
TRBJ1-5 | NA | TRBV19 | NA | TGTGCCAGTACTCGGACAGCGTATAGCAATCAGCCCCAGCATTTT | CASTRTAYSNQPQHF
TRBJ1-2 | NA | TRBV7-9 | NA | TGTGCCAGCAGCTTAACGAGCGACTATGGCTACACCTTC | CASSLTSDYGYTF
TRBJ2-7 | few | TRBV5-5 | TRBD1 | TGTGCCAGCAGCCCAGGGACAGGAATGTCCTACGAGCAGTACTTC | CASSPGTGMSYEQYF
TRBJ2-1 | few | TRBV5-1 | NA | TGCGCCAGCAGCTCCGGGGAAAACTACAATGAGCAGTTCTTC | CASSSGENYNEQFF
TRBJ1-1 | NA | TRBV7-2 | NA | TGTGCCAGCAGCTTAGAGGGTTTGGGGACTGAAGCTTTCTTT | CASSLEGLGTEAFF
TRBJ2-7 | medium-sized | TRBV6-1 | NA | TGTGCCACCTCCAGAGGATTCTACGAGCAGTACTTC | CATSRGFYEQYF
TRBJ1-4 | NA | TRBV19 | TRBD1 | TGTGCCAGTAGTCCAGGGACAGCCCTTAATGAAAAACTGTTTTTT | CASSPGTALNEKLFF
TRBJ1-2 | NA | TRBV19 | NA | TGTGCCAGTAGTTCAGACAGTGTATCAGGGTATGGTGATGGCTACACCTTC | CASSSDSVSGYGDGYTF
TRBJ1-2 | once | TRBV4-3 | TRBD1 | TGCGCCAGCAGCCAAGGATTGGGTGGGACAGGGGGCTTAAGGGGCTACACCTTC | CASSQGLGGTGGLRGYTF
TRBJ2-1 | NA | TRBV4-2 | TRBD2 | TGTGCCAGCAGCTTCTTTAGCGGGGAACTAGCAGGGGATGAGCAGTTCTTC | CASSFFSGELAGDEQFF
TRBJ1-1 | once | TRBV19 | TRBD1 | TGTGCCAGTAGCCCGGACAGGAAGAACACTGAAGCTTTCTTT | CASSPDRKNTEAFF
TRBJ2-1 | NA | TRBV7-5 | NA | TGTGCCTCTAAGCCGGGGGGGATCGACAATGAGCAGTTCTTC | CASKPGGIDNEQFF
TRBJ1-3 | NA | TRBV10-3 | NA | TGTGCCATCAGCAGGGACACCCGCTCTGGAAACACCATATATTTT | CAISRDTRSGNTIYF
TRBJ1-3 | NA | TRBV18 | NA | TGTGCCAGCTCACCACCCAGCCGTACCTCAGACACCATATATTTT | CASSPPSRTSDTIYF
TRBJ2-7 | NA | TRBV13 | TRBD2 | TGTGCCAGCACCTTGAAGGAATTTGATCAGCGGGGGCACAACGAGCAGTACTTC | CASTLKEFDQRGHNEQYF
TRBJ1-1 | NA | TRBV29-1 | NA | TGCAGCGTTGGGCTGATGAACACTGAAGCTTTCTTT | CSVGLMNTEAFF
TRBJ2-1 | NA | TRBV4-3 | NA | TGCGCCAGCAGGCCCCAGGCCCGTACCTACAATGAGCAGTTCTTC | CASRPQARTYNEQFF
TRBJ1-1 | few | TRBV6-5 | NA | TGTGCCAGCACCCGCTCAGGGAAAAGCACTGAAGCTTTCTTT | CASTRSGKSTEAFF
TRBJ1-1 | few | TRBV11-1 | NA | TGTGCCAGCAGCCCCCAAGGAGGGAACACTGAAGCTTTCTTT | CASSPQGGNTEAFF
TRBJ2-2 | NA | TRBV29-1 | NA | TGCAGCGTTGGAGAATTGGCCGGGGAGCTGTTTTTT | CSVGELAGELFF
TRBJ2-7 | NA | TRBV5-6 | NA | TGTGCCAGCAGCTTAGGCTACGAGCAGTACTTC | CASSLGYEQYF
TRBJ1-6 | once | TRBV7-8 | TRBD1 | TGTGCCAGTAGCCCGGGACAGGGCTTAGGCTCACCCCTCCACTTT | CASSPGQGLGSPLHF
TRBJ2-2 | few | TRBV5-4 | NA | TGTGCCAGCAGCTTGCAACCGAACACCGGGGAGCTGTTTTTT | CASSLQPNTGELFF
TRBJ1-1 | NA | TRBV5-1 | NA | TGCGCCAGCAGCTTGTGGCAGGCTGGATTGAACACTGAAGCTTTCTTT | CASSLWQAGLNTEAFF
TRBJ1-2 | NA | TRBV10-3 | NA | TGTGCCATCTCGACATCCAGGACAGTCGAAAACTATGGCTACACCTTC | CAISTSRTVENYGYTF
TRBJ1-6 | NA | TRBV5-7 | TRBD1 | TGTGCCAGCAGCTTGACAGGGGGGTATAATTCACCCCTCCACTTT | CASSLTGGYNSPLHF
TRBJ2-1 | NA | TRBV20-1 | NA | TGCAGTGCTAGAGGGATCGATGAGCAGTTCTTC | CSARGIDEQFF
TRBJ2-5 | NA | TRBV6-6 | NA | TGTGCCAGCAGTCCCAGGACACGGGAGACCCAGTACTTC | CASSPRTRETQYF
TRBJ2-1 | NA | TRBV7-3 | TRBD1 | TGTGCCAGCAGCCGAGTCGGGACAGGGGGCTATGAGCAGTTCTTC | CASSRVGTGGYEQFF
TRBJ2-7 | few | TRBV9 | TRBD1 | TGTGCCAGCAGCGTAGGTGAGGGGACAGGGGGGTACGAGCAGTACTTC | CASSVGEGTGGYEQYF
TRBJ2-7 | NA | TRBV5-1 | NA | TGCGCCAGCAGCCCGGCTTCCGAGGCCTCCTACGAGCAGTACTTC | CASSPASEASYEQYF
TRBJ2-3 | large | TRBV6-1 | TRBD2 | TGTGCCAGCAGTGGGACTAGCGGGGGGGCAGATACGCAGTATTTT | CASSGTSGGADTQYF
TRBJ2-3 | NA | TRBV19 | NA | TGTGCCAGTCGGGACACCAGCACAGATACGCAGTATTTT | CASRDTSTDTQYF
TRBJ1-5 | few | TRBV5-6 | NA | TGTGCCAGCAGCCGGTTCGGCAGGGGTTCAAATCAGCCCCAGCATTTT | CASSRFGRGSNQPQHF
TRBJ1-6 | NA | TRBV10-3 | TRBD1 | TGTGCCATCAGTGAGGGGACAGGGGTTTCACCCCTCCACTTT | CAISEGTGVSPLHF
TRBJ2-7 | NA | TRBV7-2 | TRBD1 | TGTGCCAGCAGCACAGTAGGGACAGGAGCTTACGAGCAGTACTTC | CASSTVGTGAYEQYF
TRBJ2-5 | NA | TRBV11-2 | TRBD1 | TGTGCCAGCAGCGTCGGGACAGTCCGGGAGACCCAGTACTTC | CASSVGTVRETQYF
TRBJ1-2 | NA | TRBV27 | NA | TGTGCCAGCAGTTCTCCCGCAGGGTTCCCCTATGGCTACACCTTC | CASSSPAGFPYGYTF
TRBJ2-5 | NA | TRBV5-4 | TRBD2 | TGTGCCAGCAGCTTGGCTATAGCGGGGGGCAGAGAGACCCAGTACTTC | CASSLAIAGGRETQYF